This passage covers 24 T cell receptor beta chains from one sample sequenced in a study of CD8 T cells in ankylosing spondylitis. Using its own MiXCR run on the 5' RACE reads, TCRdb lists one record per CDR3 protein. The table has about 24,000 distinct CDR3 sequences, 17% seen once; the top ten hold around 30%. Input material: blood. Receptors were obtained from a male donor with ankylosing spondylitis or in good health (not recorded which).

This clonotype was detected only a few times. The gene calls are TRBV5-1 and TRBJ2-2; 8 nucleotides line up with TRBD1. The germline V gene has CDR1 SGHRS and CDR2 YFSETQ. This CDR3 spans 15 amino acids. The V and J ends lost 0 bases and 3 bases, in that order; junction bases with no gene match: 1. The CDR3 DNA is TGCGCCAGCAGCTTGGGACAGGGGTACACCGGGGAGCTGTTTTTT. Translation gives CASSLGQGYTGELFF.

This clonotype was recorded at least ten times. CDR3 in DNA: TGTGCCAGCAGTTTAGGTACAGGGGGTTTCAATGAGCAGTTCTTC. It encodes CASSLGTGGFNEQFF. V and J are TRBV12-3 or TRBV12-4 and TRBJ2-1, with TRBD1 identical over 8 bases. The CDR3 contains 15 residues. After removal of 1 base from V and 6 bases from J, the junction contained 5 bases not matched to a gene.

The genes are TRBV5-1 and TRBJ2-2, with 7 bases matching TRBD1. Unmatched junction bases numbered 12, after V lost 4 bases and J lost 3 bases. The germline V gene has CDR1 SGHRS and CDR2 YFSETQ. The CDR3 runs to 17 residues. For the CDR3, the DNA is TGCGCCAGCAGCCCGAAGAGGGGGCAGTCGGACACCGGGGAGCTGTTTTTT. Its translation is CASSPKRGQSDTGELFF.

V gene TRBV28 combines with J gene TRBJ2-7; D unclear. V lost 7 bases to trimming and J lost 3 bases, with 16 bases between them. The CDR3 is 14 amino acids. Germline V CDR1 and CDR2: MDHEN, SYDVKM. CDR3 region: CASTPLGLIYEQYF. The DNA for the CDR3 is TGTGCCAGCACCCCTCTCGGGCTGATCTACGAGCAGTACTTC.

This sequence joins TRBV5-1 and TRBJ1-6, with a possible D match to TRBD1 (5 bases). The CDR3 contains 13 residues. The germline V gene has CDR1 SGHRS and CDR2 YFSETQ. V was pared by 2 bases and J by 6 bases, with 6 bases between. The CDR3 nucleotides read TGCGCCAGCAGCTTTGGGGGTAATTCACCCCTCCACTTT. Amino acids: CASSFGGNSPLHF.

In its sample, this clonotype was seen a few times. This chain's CDR3 is CSVDNGRARADTQYF. The DNA for the CDR3 is TGCAGCGTTGACAACGGGAGGGCCAGGGCAGATACGCAGTATTTT. The V call is TRBV29-1, the J call TRBJ2-3, with TRBD2 identical over 8 bases. This CDR3 region has 15 residues. J was trimmed by 4 bases and V by 3 bases; bases with no gene match: 9. Germline V gene lookup returns CDR1 SQVTM and CDR2 ANQGSEA.

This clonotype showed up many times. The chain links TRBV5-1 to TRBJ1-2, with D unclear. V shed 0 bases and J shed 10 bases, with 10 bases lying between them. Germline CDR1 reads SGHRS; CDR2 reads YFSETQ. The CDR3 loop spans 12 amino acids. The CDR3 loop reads CASSLERRVYTF. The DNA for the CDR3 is TGCGCCAGCAGCTTGGAACGGAGAGTCTACACCTTC.

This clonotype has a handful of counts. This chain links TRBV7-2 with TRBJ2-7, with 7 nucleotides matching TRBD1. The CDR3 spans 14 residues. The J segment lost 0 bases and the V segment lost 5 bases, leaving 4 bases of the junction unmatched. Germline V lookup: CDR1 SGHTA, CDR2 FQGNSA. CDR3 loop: CASSVGTASYEQYF. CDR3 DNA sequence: TGTGCCAGCAGCGTAGGGACAGCCTCCTACGAGCAGTACTTC.

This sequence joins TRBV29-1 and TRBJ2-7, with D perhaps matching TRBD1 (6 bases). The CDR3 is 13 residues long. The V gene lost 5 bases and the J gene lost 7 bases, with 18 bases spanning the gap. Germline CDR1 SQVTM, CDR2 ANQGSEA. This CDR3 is CSVHRRIRGEQYV. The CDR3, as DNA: TGCAGCGTTCACCGGCGGATAAGGGGGGAGCAGTACGTC.

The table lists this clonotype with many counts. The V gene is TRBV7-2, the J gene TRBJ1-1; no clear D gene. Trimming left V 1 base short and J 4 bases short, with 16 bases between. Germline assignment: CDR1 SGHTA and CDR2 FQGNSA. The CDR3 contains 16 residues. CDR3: CASSLDGPRGSTEAFF. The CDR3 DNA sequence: TGTGCCAGCAGCTTAGACGGGCCACGAGGGAGCACTGAAGCTTTCTTT.

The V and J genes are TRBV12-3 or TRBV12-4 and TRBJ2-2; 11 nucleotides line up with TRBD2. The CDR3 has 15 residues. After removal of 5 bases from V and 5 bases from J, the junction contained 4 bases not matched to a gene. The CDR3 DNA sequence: TGTGCCAGCAGTCTACTAGCGGGGGTTACCGGGGAGCTGTTTTTT. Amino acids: CASSLLAGVTGELFF.

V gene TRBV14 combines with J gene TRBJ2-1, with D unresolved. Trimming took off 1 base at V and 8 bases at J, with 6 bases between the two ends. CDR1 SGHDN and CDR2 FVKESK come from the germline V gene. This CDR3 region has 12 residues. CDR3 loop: CASSQVGYEQFF. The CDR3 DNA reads TGTGCCAGCAGCCAAGTCGGCTATGAGCAGTTCTTC.

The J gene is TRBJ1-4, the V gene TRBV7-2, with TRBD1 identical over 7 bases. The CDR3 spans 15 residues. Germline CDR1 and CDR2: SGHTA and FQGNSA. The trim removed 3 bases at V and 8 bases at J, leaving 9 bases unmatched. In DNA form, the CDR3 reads TGTGCCAGCAGCTTGTCAGGGGTAGGGGGCGAAAAACTGTTTTTT. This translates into CASSLSGVGGEKLFF.

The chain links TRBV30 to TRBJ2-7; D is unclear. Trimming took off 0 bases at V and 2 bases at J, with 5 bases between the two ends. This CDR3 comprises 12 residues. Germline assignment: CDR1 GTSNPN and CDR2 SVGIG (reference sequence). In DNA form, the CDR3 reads TGTGCCTGGAGTGTAGGACCCTACGAGCAGTACTTC. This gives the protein CAWSVGPYEQYF.

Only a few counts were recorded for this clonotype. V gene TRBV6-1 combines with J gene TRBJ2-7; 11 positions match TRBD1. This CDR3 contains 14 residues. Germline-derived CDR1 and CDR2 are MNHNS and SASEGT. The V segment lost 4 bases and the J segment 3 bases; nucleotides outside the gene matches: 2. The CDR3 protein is CASSGGTGGYEQYV. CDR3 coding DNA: TGTGCCAGCAGTGGGGGGACAGGGGGCTACGAGCAGTACGTC.

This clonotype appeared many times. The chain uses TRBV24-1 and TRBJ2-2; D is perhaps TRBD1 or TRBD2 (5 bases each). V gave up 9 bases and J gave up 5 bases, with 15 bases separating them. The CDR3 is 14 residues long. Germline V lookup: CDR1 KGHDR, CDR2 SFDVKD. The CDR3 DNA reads TGTGCCACCCGAGGGACGGAGCGGACCGGGGAGCTGTTTTTT. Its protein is CATRGTERTGELFF.

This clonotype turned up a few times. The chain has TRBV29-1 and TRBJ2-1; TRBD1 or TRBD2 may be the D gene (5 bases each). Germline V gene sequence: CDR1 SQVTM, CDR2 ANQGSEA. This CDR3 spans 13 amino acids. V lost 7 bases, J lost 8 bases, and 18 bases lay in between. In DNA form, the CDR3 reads TGCAGCGCCAGTCGGGGCCGGGGCTATGAGCAGTTCTTC. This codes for CSASRGRGYEQFF.

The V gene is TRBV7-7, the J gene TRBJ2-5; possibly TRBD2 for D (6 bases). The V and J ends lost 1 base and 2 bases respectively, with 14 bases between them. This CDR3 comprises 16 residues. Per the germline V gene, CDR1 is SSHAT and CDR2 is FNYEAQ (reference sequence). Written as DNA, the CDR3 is TGTGCCAGCAGCTTAGGGGGGGTGAGAGGGCAAGAGACCCAGTACTTC. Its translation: CASSLGGVRGQETQYF.

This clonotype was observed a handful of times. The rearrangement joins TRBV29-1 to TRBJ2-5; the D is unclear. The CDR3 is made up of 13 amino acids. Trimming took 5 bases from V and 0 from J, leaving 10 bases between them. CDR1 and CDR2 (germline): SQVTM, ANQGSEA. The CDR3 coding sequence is TGCAGCGTTTTGACCCAGTACCAAGAGACCCAGTACTTC. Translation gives CSVLTQYQETQYF.

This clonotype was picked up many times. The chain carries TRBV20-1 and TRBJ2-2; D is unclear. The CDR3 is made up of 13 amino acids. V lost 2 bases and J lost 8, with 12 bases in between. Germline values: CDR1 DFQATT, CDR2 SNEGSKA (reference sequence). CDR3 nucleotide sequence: TGCAGTGCTAGATTGACTGGAACAGGGGAGCTGTTTTTT. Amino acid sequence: CSARLTGTGELFF.

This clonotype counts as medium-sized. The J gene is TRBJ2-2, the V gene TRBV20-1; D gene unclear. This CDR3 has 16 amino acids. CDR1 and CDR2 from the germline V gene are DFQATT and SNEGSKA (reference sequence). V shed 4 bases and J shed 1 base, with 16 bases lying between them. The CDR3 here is CSATPAPLENTGELFF. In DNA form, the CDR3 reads TGCAGTGCTACGCCAGCGCCCCTTGAGAACACCGGGGAGCTGTTTTTT.

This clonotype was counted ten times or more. The DNA for the CDR3 is TGCAGCGTTGCAGGGGCGAACACTGAAGCTTTCTTT. Its translation: CSVAGANTEAFF. The chain carries TRBV29-1 and TRBJ1-1; tentative D call: TRBD1 (6 bases). Germline values: CDR1 SQVTM, CDR2 ANQGSEA. Deletions cut 4 bases from V and 1 base from J, with 7 bases between. The CDR3 sequence is 12 residues long.

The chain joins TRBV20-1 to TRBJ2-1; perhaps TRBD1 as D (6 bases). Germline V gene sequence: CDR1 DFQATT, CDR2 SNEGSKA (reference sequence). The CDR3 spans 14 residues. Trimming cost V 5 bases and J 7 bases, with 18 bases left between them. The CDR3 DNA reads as TGCAGTGCTGACCCCCCCGTGGGGGCAAATGAGCAGTTCTTC. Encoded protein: CSADPPVGANEQFF.

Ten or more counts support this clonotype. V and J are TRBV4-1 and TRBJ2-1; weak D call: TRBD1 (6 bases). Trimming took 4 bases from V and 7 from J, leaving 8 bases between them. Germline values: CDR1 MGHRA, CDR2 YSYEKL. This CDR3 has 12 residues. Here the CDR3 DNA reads TGCGCCAGCAGCCCTGGACAGAATGAGCAGTTCTTC. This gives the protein CASSPGQNEQFF.